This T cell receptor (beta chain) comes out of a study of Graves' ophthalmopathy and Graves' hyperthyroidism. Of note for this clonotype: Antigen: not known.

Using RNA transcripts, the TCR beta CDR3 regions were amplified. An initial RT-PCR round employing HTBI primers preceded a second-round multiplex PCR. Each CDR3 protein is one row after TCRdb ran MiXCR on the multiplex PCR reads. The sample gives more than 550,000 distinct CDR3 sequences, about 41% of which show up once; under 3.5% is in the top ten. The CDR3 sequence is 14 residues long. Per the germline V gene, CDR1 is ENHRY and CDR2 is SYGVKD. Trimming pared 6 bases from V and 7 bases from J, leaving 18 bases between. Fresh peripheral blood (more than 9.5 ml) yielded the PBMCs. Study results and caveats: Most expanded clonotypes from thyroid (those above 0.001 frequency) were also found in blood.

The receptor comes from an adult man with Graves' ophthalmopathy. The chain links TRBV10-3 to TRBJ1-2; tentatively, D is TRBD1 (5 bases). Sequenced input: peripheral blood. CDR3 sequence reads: CAIRGVGVRGGYTF. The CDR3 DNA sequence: TGTGCCATCAGGGGGGTCGGGGTGAGAGGTGGCTACACCTTC.